The T cell receptor beta chain under discussion was sequenced for a study of cytotoxic CD8 clonotypes in ibrutinib-treated CLL. With respect to this clone: Its target is not known.

Points from the study as a whole: Clonality increased at ibrutinib response, then returned toward baseline at progression.

Generated by immunoSEQ multiplex PCR, the TCRdb table keeps only in-frame clones and is missing some. The sample includes 200,000 to 250,000 clones, nearly 80% of them seen just once. Sample: PBMCs, taken after 12 months of ibrutinib treatment. This sequence originates from a human donor with chronic lymphocytic leukemia.

The CDR3: CASSLSPEGPYEQYF. For the CDR3, the DNA is TGTGCCAGCAGCCTCTCACCTGAGGGCCCCTACGAGCAGTACTTC. This rearrangement joins TRBV7-6 to TRBJ2-7; perhaps TRBD2 as D (5 bases). V lost 5 bases and J lost 2, with 16 bases in between. The CDR3 loop spans 15 amino acids. From germline, CDR1 is SGHVS and CDR2 FNYEAQ.